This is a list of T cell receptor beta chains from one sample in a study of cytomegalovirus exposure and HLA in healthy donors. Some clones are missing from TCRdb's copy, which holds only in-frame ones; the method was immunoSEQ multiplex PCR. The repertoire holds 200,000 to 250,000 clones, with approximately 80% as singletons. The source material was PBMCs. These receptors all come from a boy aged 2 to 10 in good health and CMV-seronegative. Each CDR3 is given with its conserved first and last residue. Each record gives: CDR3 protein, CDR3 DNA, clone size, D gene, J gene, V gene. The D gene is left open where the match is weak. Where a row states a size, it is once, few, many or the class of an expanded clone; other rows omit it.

CAIGAIDPHEGNEQFF,TGTGCCATAGGGGCTATCGACCCACACGAAGGGAATGAGCAGTTCTTC,few,.,TRBJ2-1,TRBV10-3
CASSPDLKGDTQYF,TGTGCCAGCAGCCCAGACTTAAAAGGAGATACGCAGTATTTT,once,.,TRBJ2-3,TRBV7-9
CATSRGGSGTDTQYF,TGTGCCACCAGCAGAGGTGGTAGCGGCACAGATACGCAGTATTTT,.,.,TRBJ2-3,TRBV15
CASSPRRGAGTGELFF,TGTGCCAGTAGTCCGAGGAGGGGCGCAGGCACCGGGGAGCTGTTTTTT,.,.,TRBJ2-2,TRBV19
CASSLQADEQYF,TGTGCCAGCAGCTTGCAGGCCGACGAGCAGTACTTC,.,.,TRBJ2-7,TRBV5-6
CATLVPPGNTEAFF,TGTGCCACCCTCGTCCCCCCAGGGAACACTGAAGCTTTCTTT,.,.,TRBJ1-1,TRBV6-1
CASSLRSGHGYTF,TGTGCCAGCAGCTTACGTTCAGGTCATGGCTACACCTTC,.,.,TRBJ1-2,TRBV7-9
CASSPLGLAGANEQFF,TGTGCCAGCAGCCCTTTGGGGCTAGCGGGGGCCAATGAGCAGTTCTTC,once,TRBD2,TRBJ2-1,TRBV7-9
CASSRDTTNYGYTF,TGTGCCAGCAGCAGGGACACTACTAACTATGGCTACACCTTC,.,.,TRBJ1-2,TRBV7-9
CSVEDLGVTQYF,TGCAGCGTTGAAGATCTGGGCGTTACGCAGTATTTT,once,.,TRBJ2-3,TRBV29-1
CATSRDLSNYGYTF,TGTGCCACCAGCAGAGATCTATCTAACTATGGCTACACCTTC,once,.,TRBJ1-2,TRBV15
CASSSKGDGNTIYF,TGCGCCAGCAGCAGTAAGGGGGATGGAAACACCATATATTTT,.,.,TRBJ1-3,TRBV4-1
CASSNEPGGPYEQYF,TGTGCCAGCAGTAACGAGCCGGGAGGGCCCTACGAGCAGTACTTC,few,TRBD2,TRBJ2-7,TRBV6-6
CASSQGAAPTEQYF,TGTGCCAGCAGCCAAGGTGCGGCCCCAACCGAGCAGTACTTC,few,.,TRBJ2-7,TRBV4-2
CASSTQPGSDEQFF,TGTGCCAGCAGTACACAACCGGGGAGCGATGAGCAGTTCTTC,.,.,TRBJ2-1,TRBV6-5
CASSQSVGQVLLAGAYNEQFF,TGCGCCAGCAGCCAATCAGTCGGCCAGGTTCTTCTAGCGGGGGCCTACAATGAGCAGTTCTTC,.,TRBD2,TRBJ2-1,TRBV4-1
CASSPDRGRREQYF,TGCGCCAGCAGCCCGGACAGGGGGCGCCGGGAGCAGTACTTC,.,TRBD1,TRBJ2-7,TRBV5-1
CSVAQVSTDTQYF,TGCAGCGTTGCCCAGGTCAGCACAGATACGCAGTATTTT,.,.,TRBJ2-3,TRBV29-1
CASKADTNTGELFF,TGCGCCAGCAAAGCCGACACTAACACCGGGGAGCTGTTTTTT,.,.,TRBJ2-2,TRBV5-1
CASRFREINQPQHF,TGTGCCAGCAGATTCCGGGAGATCAATCAGCCCCAGCATTTT,.,.,TRBJ1-5,TRBV2